This is a list of T cell receptor beta chains from one sample in a study of blood T cell repertoires in COVID-19. Data came from immunoSEQ multiplex PCR; TCRdb stores just in-frame clones and leaves some out. Of 330,000 or so clones in the sample, roughly nine tenths were seen once. Specimen: PBMCs or T cells enriched from blood (not recorded which). Every receptor here comes from a woman under 40 who had recovered from COVID-19. Each CDR3 is given with its conserved first and last residue. The D gene is left open where the match is weak. The listing skips clone size in some rows; elsewhere it reads once, few, many or a size class.

clone size	V gene	D gene	J gene	CDR3 DNA	CDR3 protein
.	TRBV28	TRBD1	TRBJ1-2	TGTGCCAGCAGTTTCTCCGGGACAGGGCTCTATGGCTACACCTTC	CASSFSGTGLYGYTF
.	TRBV6-5	TRBD1	TRBJ1-2	TGTGCCAGCAGCGGGACAGGGTCTGTCTATGGCTACACCTTC	CASSGTGSVYGYTF
.	TRBV7-9	.	TRBJ1-2	TGTGCCAGCAGCTTAGGGACACCTTTTAACTATGGCTACACCTTC	CASSLGTPFNYGYTF
.	TRBV7-3	.	TRBJ1-6	TGTGCCAGCAGTCCTACAGGGATAAAGAATTCACCCCTCCACTTT	CASSPTGIKNSPLHF
.	TRBV18	.	TRBJ2-6	TGTGCCAGCTCAGCAGGGTTGCAGGGGGCCAACGTCCTGACTTTC	CASSAGLQGANVLTF
.	TRBV18	.	TRBJ2-5	TGTGCCAGCTCACTATCAGAGACCCAGTACTTC	CASSLSETQYF
.	TRBV27	.	TRBJ1-3	TGTGCCAGCAGATCCCTAAGAAACACCATATATTTT	CASRSLRNTIYF
.	TRBV5-1	.	TRBJ2-2	TGCGCCAGCAGCTTAGAACAGGCCGCCGGGGAGCTGTTTTTT	CASSLEQAAGELFF
once	TRBV7-9	TRBD2	TRBJ2-1	TGTGCCAGCAGCTTGAGCGGGAGGGATTACAATGAGCAGTTCTTC	CASSLSGRDYNEQFF
.	TRBV27	.	TRBJ2-1	TGTGCCAGCAGTTTAGTTGAGGAGCCCTTCAATGAGCAGTTCTTC	CASSLVEEPFNEQFF
.	TRBV19	TRBD1	TRBJ2-7	TGTGCCAGTAGTAAAAGAACAGGGGGCTTAGAGCAGTACTTC	CASSKRTGGLEQYF
.	TRBV3-1/TRBV3-2	.	TRBJ2-1	TGTGCCAGCAGCCTTCGGTCCGGAAGCGGCCTACAAGGGAATGAGCAGTTCTTC	CASSLRSGSGLQGNEQFF
once	TRBV29-1	TRBD1	TRBJ2-1	TGCAGCGTTACCTTCCGGGACAGGGTTGACAATGAGCAGTTCTTC	CSVTFRDRVDNEQFF
.	TRBV14	.	TRBJ2-7	TGTGCCAGCAGTCCCCTACAGGAGGGCTACGAGCAGTACTTC	CASSPLQEGYEQYF
.	TRBV9	.	TRBJ1-4	TGTGCCAGCAGCGTAAACCCGGCAACTAATGAAAAACTGTTTTTT	CASSVNPATNEKLFF
.	TRBV24-1	.	TRBJ1-5	TGTGCCACCAGTGATTTTGGACAGCGGAATCAGCCCCAGCATTTT	CATSDFGQRNQPQHF
once	TRBV19	TRBD1	TRBJ1-5	TGTGCCAGTAGTCCGTCGACAGGGGTGGGCAATCAGCCCCAGCATTTT	CASSPSTGVGNQPQHF
few	TRBV18	TRBD2	TRBJ2-4	TGTGCCAGCTCACCAACGGGGACTACCATTCAGTACTTC	CASSPTGTTIQYF
.	TRBV9	TRBD1	TRBJ2-3	TGTGCCAGCAGCGCGGACAGGGGCACAGATACGCAGTATTTT	CASSADRGTDTQYF
.	TRBV27	TRBD1	TRBJ2-7	TGTGCCAGCAGACAAGGACAGGGTTTCTACGAGCAGTACTTC	CASRQGQGFYEQYF
.	TRBV30	TRBD1	TRBJ2-7	TGTGCCTGGCGGACAGGGGCCTACGAGCAGTACTTC	CAWRTGAYEQYF
.	TRBV18	.	TRBJ1-1	TGTGCCAGCTCACCAAGGGAGACGGGGACTGAAGCTTTCTTT	CASSPRETGTEAFF
.	TRBV28	TRBD1	TRBJ2-5	TGTGCCAGCACCCTCCCGGGACAGGGGAGTTCGGAGACCCAGTACTTC	CASTLPGQGSSETQYF
.	TRBV28	TRBD1	TRBJ1-3	TGTGCCAGCAGTCGGCCTCAGGGGGTGGCTGGAAACACCATATATTTT	CASSRPQGVAGNTIYF
.	TRBV4-1	.	TRBJ2-1	TGCGCCAGCAGCCAAGAGACCAGCGGGTACAATGAGCAGTTCTTC	CASSQETSGYNEQFF